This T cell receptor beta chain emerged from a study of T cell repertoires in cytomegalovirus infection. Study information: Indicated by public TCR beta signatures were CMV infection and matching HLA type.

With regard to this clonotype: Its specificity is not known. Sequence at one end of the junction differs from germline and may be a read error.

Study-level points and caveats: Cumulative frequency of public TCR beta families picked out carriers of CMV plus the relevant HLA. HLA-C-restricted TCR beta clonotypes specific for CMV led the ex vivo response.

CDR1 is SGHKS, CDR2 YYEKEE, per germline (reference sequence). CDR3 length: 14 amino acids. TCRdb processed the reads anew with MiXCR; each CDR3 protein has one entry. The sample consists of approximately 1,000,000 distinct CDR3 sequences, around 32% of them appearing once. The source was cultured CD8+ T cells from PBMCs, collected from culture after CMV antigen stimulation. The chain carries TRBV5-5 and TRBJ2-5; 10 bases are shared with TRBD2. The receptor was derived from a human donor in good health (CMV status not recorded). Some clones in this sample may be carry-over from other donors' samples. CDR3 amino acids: CANSSLAGDETQYF. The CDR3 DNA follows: TGTGCCAACAGCTCCCTAGCGGGGGATGAGACCCAGTACTTC.